Each of the 22 T cell receptor beta chains below was sequenced from the same sample in a study of PD-L1 blockade in urothelial cancer. The time point is: pretreatment peripheral blood. Here immunoSEQ multiplex PCR was the method, and the copy in TCRdb shows in-frame clones only, minus some. The sample lists under 100,000 clones; around 91% were seen once. This material consisted of PBMCs, taken around atezolizumab (anti-PD-L1) treatment. The receptors shown here come from a man aged 60 to 69 with urothelial cancer.

The V and J genes are TRBV18 and TRBJ2-4, with 8 bases that match TRBD1. Per the germline V gene, CDR1 is KGHSH and CDR2 is LQKENI. V was pared by 0 bases and J by 5 bases, with 9 bases of the junction left unmatched. The CDR3 has 17 amino acids. The CDR3, as DNA: TGTGCCAGCTCACCACCGCTCGGGACAGGTACCCAAAACATTCAGTACTTC. Amino acid sequence: CASSPPLGTGTQNIQYF.

In its sample, this clone was seen a few times. The chain is built from TRBV19 and TRBJ2-4, with 9 bases matching TRBD1. Germline CDR1 is LNHDA and CDR2 is SQIVND (reference sequence). CDR3 length: 15 amino acids. V dropped 6 bases and J dropped 8; count of bases not matched to a gene: 11. The CDR3 reads CASSRTYRGHYIQYF. The CDR3 coding sequence is TGTGCCAGTAGCAGGACCTACAGGGGGCATTACATTCAGTACTTC.

This chain uses TRBV5-1 with TRBJ2-1; 8 bases align to TRBD2. Germline V lookup: CDR1 SGHRS, CDR2 YFSETQ. The V segment lost 2 bases and the J segment 4 bases; nucleotides outside the gene matches: 5. CDR3 length: 15 residues. The CDR3 DNA reads TGCGCCAGCAGCTTAGTCGGGAGGGGGTACAATGAGCAGTTCTTC. This gives the protein CASSLVGRGYNEQFF.

The V and J genes are TRBV6-1 and TRBJ1-1; TRBD1 might be the D (5 bases). Germline CDR1 and CDR2: MNHNS and SASEGT. Deletions cut 5 bases from V and 3 bases from J, with 10 bases between. The CDR3 sequence is 13 residues long. CDR3 in DNA: TGTGCCAGCAGTTATCGCAGGGACACTGAAGCTTTCTTT. Translation: CASSYRRDTEAFF.

This sequence joins TRBV6-1 and TRBJ2-7; 8 bases are a match to TRBD1. From germline, CDR1 is MNHNS and CDR2 SASEGT. The junction had 8 bases not matched to a gene; V was cut back by 7 bases and J by 3 bases. The CDR3 extends over 14 amino acids. This CDR3 reads CASNPGQEYYEQYF. DNA for the CDR3: TGTGCCAGCAATCCGGGACAGGAATACTACGAGCAGTACTTC.

This chain uses TRBV7-9 with TRBJ2-5; TRBD2 matches 15 bases. The CDR3 consists of 17 residues. The J segment lost 4 bases and the V segment lost 2 bases, leaving 5 bases of the junction unmatched. The germline V gene encodes CDR1 SEHNR and CDR2 FQNEAQ (reference sequence). Here the CDR3 DNA reads TGTGCCAGCAGCTTATATCCGGGACTAGCGGGAGGAGAGACCCAGTACTTC. Its translation is CASSLYPGLAGGETQYF.

This clone has a handful of counts. The V and J genes are TRBV4-2 and TRBJ2-7; tentatively, D is TRBD2 (7 bases). Germline assignment: CDR1 LGHNA and CDR2 YNFKEQ. Trimming shortened V by 4 bases and J by 2 bases, and 12 bases separated the two germline ends. This CDR3 is built from 14 residues. The CDR3, as DNA: TGTGCCAGCAGCCCCGCGGGGGCTCCCTACGAGCAGTACTTC. It codes for CASSPAGAPYEQYF.

The V gene is TRBV7-8, the J gene TRBJ2-2, with 11 bases matching TRBD2. The CDR3 covers 16 residues. Germline V gene data show CDR1 as SGHVS and CDR2 as FQNEAQ. Unmatched junction bases numbered 5, after V lost 1 base and J lost 7 bases. The CDR3 here is CASSLGLAGGNGELFF. CDR3 coding DNA: TGTGCCAGCAGCTTAGGGCTAGCGGGGGGAAACGGGGAGCTGTTTTTT.

The chain employs TRBV9 and TRBJ2-7, with 8 bases that match TRBD2. Germline V gene lookup returns CDR1 SGDLS and CDR2 YYNGEE. V trimming: 0 bases; J trimming: 3 bases; junction bases outside the gene matches: 14. The CDR3 runs 18 residues. The CDR3 loop is CASSVGSGGGGLNYEQYF. The DNA of the CDR3 is TGTGCCAGCAGCGTAGGAAGCGGGGGTGGGGGTCTGAACTACGAGCAGTACTTC.

A remark on this clone: Sequence at one end of the junction differs from germline and may be a read error. The V call is TRBV18, the J call TRBJ2-7; D may be TRBD1 (6 bases). The CDR3 length is 15 residues. Germline CDR1 reads KGHSH; CDR2 reads LQKENI. The CDR3 nucleotides are TGTGCCAGCTCACCGGGGGACACCAAGTTATCTCCACTGACCTTC. It encodes CASSPGDTKLSPLTF.

The rearrangement joins TRBV9 to TRBJ1-1; 8 positions match TRBD1. The length of the CDR3 is 16 residues. CDR1 is SGDLS and CDR2 is YYNGEE in the germline V gene. V gave up 0 bases and J gave up 3 bases; unmatched junction bases: 7. CDR3: CASSVGPTGVHTEAFF. DNA for the CDR3: TGTGCCAGCAGCGTAGGTCCGACAGGGGTGCACACTGAAGCTTTCTTT.

This clone has a handful of counts. The rearrangement joins TRBV7-2 to TRBJ2-6; D remains unclear. Trimming took off 5 bases at V and 0 bases at J, with 5 bases between the two ends. The CDR3 runs 14 residues. Germline V gene data show CDR1 as SGHTA and CDR2 as FQGNSA. CDR3: CASSLSSGANVLTF. The CDR3 nucleotides are TGTGCCAGCAGCCTTAGCTCTGGGGCCAACGTCCTGACTTTC.

This clone has only one observation. The chain is built from TRBV27 and TRBJ1-4; TRBD1 is a possible D gene (6 bases). V dropped 5 bases and J dropped 7 bases, with 17 bases sitting between them. CDR3 size: 15 residues. Germline CDR1 reads MNHEY; CDR2 reads SMNVEV (reference sequence). The CDR3 coding sequence is TGTGCCAGCAGTAGCAGGGGAAACTGGGGTGAAAAACTGTTTTTT. Translated: CASSSRGNWGEKLFF.

V is TRBV21-1 and J is TRBJ2-7; the DNA was not used to check the table's D call, TRBD1. TRBV21-1 is shown as a pseudogene. The CDR3 is 18 residues long. The CDR3 bases are TGTGCCAGCAGCCGCCGTTGCGCTCCCCCCAACAGGGCTGGCGAGCAGTACTTC. Residues: CASSRRCAPPNRAGEQYF.

The gene calls are TRBV11-2 and TRBJ2-1; TRBD1 might be the D (5 bases). The V and J ends lost 1 base and 13 bases respectively, with 8 bases between them. Germline V gene sequence: CDR1 SGHAT, CDR2 FQNNGV. The CDR3 loop spans 11 amino acids. The CDR3 coding sequence is TGTGCCAGCAGCTTAGGCAGGGTACAGTTCTTC. It translates to CASSLGRVQFF.

The chain couples TRBV7-2 to TRBJ2-3, with 12 bases identical to TRBD2. Per the germline V gene, CDR1 is SGHTA and CDR2 is FQGNSA. Germline trimming cut 5 bases from V and 0 bases from J; bases unmatched to any gene: 6. This CDR3 region has 17 residues. The CDR3 is CASSRRTSGTSTDTQYF. In nucleotides, the CDR3 is TGTGCCAGCAGCCGAAGGACTAGCGGGACTAGCACAGATACGCAGTATTTT.

The J gene is TRBJ2-1, the V gene TRBV7-2; 10 bases are shared with TRBD2. V lost 5 bases and J lost 6; bases outside the gene matches: 16. CDR1 and CDR2 (germline): SGHTA, FQGNSA. The CDR3 contains 18 residues. CDR3 nucleotide sequence: TGTGCCAGCAGCCTCTTTTCGGCTAGCGGGAGTTCGGCCAATGAGCAGTTCTTC. Residues: CASSLFSASGSSANEQFF.

The gene calls are TRBV4-2 and TRBJ2-5, with D maybe TRBD1 (5 bases). This CDR3 has 13 residues. The germline V gene encodes CDR1 LGHNA and CDR2 YNFKEQ. With 1 base removed from V and 5 bases from J, the gap between germline ends came to 8 bases. CDR3 nucleotide sequence: TGTGCCAGCAGCCAAGGAAAGGGGGAGACCCAGTACTTC. It encodes CASSQGKGETQYF.

This sequence joins TRBV6-1 and TRBJ2-7; D may be TRBD2 (5 bases). The ends were cut back, 3 bases at V and 3 bases at J, with 15 bases in the middle. CDR3 length equals 15 residues. The germline V gene encodes CDR1 MNHNS and CDR2 SASEGT. DNA for the CDR3: TGTGCCAGCAGTGAGCTTAATCGAGGAGGCTACGAGCAGTACTTC. Translation gives CASSELNRGGYEQYF.

The genes are TRBV7-2 and TRBJ1-2; possible D gene TRBD1, 6 bases. Trimming pared 6 bases from V and 4 bases from J, leaving 9 bases between. Germline CDR1 and CDR2: SGHTA and FQGNSA. The CDR3 sequence is 12 residues long. CDR3 sequence reads: CASSEQGYGYTF. CDR3 in DNA: TGTGCCAGCAGTGAACAGGGCTATGGCTACACCTTC.

V gene TRBV6-4 combines with J gene TRBJ1-2, with 7 nucleotides matching TRBD1. CDR1 and CDR2 (germline): MRHNA, SNTAGT. The V segment lost 5 bases and the J segment 2 bases; nucleotides outside the gene matches: 2. The CDR3 loop spans 13 amino acids. The CDR3 DNA reads TGTGCCAGCAGTCGGGACAGAAACTATGGCTACACCTTC. This sequence encodes CASSRDRNYGYTF.

The rearrangement links TRBV6-5 to TRBJ1-1, with D maybe TRBD1 (6 bases). CDR1 MNHEY and CDR2 SVGAGI come from the germline V gene. This CDR3 has 14 residues. Trimming took off 6 bases at V and 0 bases at J, with 11 bases between the two ends. The CDR3 region has the DNA TGTGCCAGCAGCCACGACAGGCTGAACACTGAAGCTTTCTTT. Protein: CASSHDRLNTEAFF.